Presented here are 28 T cell receptor beta chains from one specimen sequenced in a study of T cell changes during pregnancy in multiple sclerosis. Profiled with immunoSEQ multiplex PCR; TCRdb holds only in-frame clones, not every one. The repertoire has approximately 110,000 clones, approximately 90% of them found once; the top ten carry approximately 3.5%. The starting material was peripheral blood, obtained after pregnancy. These receptors originate from a female donor with multiple sclerosis, enrolled in a pregnancy study.

V gene TRBV19 combines with J gene TRBJ2-5, with TRBD2 identical over 12 bases. CDR1 and CDR2 from the germline V gene are LNHDA and SQIVND (reference sequence). This CDR3 comprises 17 residues. The V and J ends lost 1 base and 2 bases, in that order; junction bases with no gene match: 5. CDR3 region: CASSIGLAGVTQETQYF. Here the CDR3 DNA reads TGTGCCAGTAGTATAGGACTAGCGGGGGTCACACAAGAGACCCAGTACTTC. Using reference TRBV19 and TRBJ2-5 for the parts outside the CDR3, the full variable domain is DGGITQSPKYLFRKEGQNVTLSCEQNLNHDAMYWYRQDPGQGLRLIYYSQIVNDFQKGDIAEGYSVSREKKESFPLTVTSAQKNPTAFYLCASSIGLAGVTQETQYFGPGTRLLVL.

The chain has TRBV6-5 and TRBJ2-2, with a weak D call TRBD2 (6 bases). The CDR3 runs 15 residues. Germline CDR1 and CDR2: MNHEY and SVGAGI. Deletions cut 5 bases from V and 5 bases from J, with 15 bases between. CDR3 sequence reads: CASSLIPGTTGELFF. CDR3 nucleotide sequence: TGTGCCAGCAGTCTAATTCCAGGGACTACCGGGGAGCTGTTTTTT.

This chain uses TRBV7-9 with TRBJ1-5; TRBD1 agrees at 9 bases. Germline V gene lookup returns CDR1 SEHNR and CDR2 FQNEAQ (reference sequence). The CDR3 runs 15 residues. V shed 2 bases and J 7 bases; nucleotides not matched to a gene: 6. CDR3 in amino acids: CASSLSGQGFQPQHF. DNA for the CDR3: TGTGCCAGCAGCTTATCCGGACAGGGGTTCCAGCCCCAGCATTTT. The full variable domain, rest sourced from reference TRBV7-9 and TRBJ1-5, is DTGVSQNPRHKITKRGQNVTFRCDPISEHNRLYWYRQTLGQGPEFLTYFQNEAQLEKSRLLSDRFSAERPKGSFSTLEIQRTEQGDSAMYLCASSLSGQGFQPQHFGDGTRLSIL.

This clone occurred many times. This chain joins TRBV7-6 and TRBJ2-7; 7 bases line up with TRBD2. Trimming took 2 bases from V and 2 from J; bases not matched to a gene: 3. CDR3 length: 14 amino acids. CDR1 is SGHVS and CDR2 is FNYEAQ in the germline V gene. The CDR3 region has the DNA TGTGCCAGCAGCTTACAGGCGGGGGCCTACGAGCAGTACTTC. Amino acid sequence: CASSLQAGAYEQYF.

This chain uses TRBV11-2 with TRBJ2-5; 12 bases are a match to TRBD2. The V and J ends lost 3 bases and 6 bases, in that order; junction bases with no gene match: 11. The germline V gene encodes CDR1 SGHAT and CDR2 FQNNGV. CDR3 length: 17 residues. The CDR3 loop is CASSLGLAGSPGKTQYF. CDR3 nucleotides: TGTGCCAGCAGCTTGGGACTAGCGGGCTCCCCGGGGAAGACCCAGTACTTC.

This clone came up a few times. V usage is TRBV2 and J usage is TRBJ1-5, with 8 bases matching TRBD1. This CDR3 has 15 residues. The V and J ends lost 6 bases and 11 bases, in that order; junction bases with no gene match: 15. From germline, CDR1 is SNHLY and CDR2 FYNNEI. Here the CDR3 DNA reads TGTGCCAGCAGCCCCGAAGGACAGGGACAAGTGACCCAGCATTTT. The encoded protein is CASSPEGQGQVTQHF.

The chain carries TRBV27 and TRBJ2-7; possibly TRBD1 for D (6 bases). Trimming left V 5 bases short and J 3 bases short, with 14 bases between. The CDR3 consists of 14 residues. Germline V gives CDR1 MNHEY, CDR2 SMNVEV (reference sequence). CDR3 region: CASSPGQTNYEQYF. In DNA, the CDR3 is TGTGCCAGCAGTCCCGGACAGACCAACTACGAGCAGTACTTC.

This rearrangement joins TRBV30 to TRBJ2-3; D is unresolved. CDR3 length: 12 amino acids. Trimming pared 4 bases from V and 1 base from J, leaving 6 bases between. Germline CDR1 GTSNPN, CDR2 SVGIG (reference sequence). The CDR3 sequence: CAWNSGTDTQYF. DNA for the CDR3: TGTGCCTGGAATTCTGGCACAGATACGCAGTATTTT.

Only one count was recorded for this clone. The chain has TRBV27 and TRBJ1-6; 8 nucleotides line up with TRBD1. V lost 5 bases, J lost 9 bases, and 12 bases stayed unmatched. Germline values: CDR1 MNHEY, CDR2 SMNVEV (reference sequence). CDR3 length: 16 amino acids. This chain's CDR3 is CASSATLGTGLSPLHF. The CDR3 DNA follows: TGTGCCAGCAGTGCCACCCTCGGGACAGGCCTTTCACCCCTCCACTTT.

V gene TRBV14 combines with J gene TRBJ1-1, with D possibly matching TRBD1 (5 bases). This CDR3 spans 13 amino acids. Germline V gives CDR1 SGHDN, CDR2 FVKESK. The V end lost 4 bases, the J end lost 5 bases, and 11 bases lay between the germline ends. The CDR3 is CASSPIGGTEAFF. In nucleotides, the CDR3 is TGTGCCAGCAGCCCCATCGGGGGGACTGAAGCTTTCTTT.

V is TRBV11-1 and J is TRBJ2-7; the match to TRBD2 covers 9 bases. Trimming at V came to 0 bases and at J to 5 bases, leaving 11 bases not matched to a gene. The CDR3 has 17 residues. CDR1 SGHAT and CDR2 FQDESV come from the germline V gene (reference sequence). This chain's CDR3 is CASSLAPGSGGRDEQYF. The CDR3 DNA sequence: TGTGCCAGCAGCTTAGCGCCCGGTAGCGGGGGCCGGGACGAGCAGTACTTC.

The rearrangement joins TRBV19 to TRBJ1-6; D possibly corresponds to TRBD1 (5 bases). The CDR3 has 14 amino acids. V gave up 6 bases and J gave up 6 bases, with 12 bases separating them. Germline assignment: CDR1 LNHDA and CDR2 SQIVND (reference sequence). The CDR3, as DNA: TGTGCCAGTAGCGTTCAGGGATCTAATTCACCCCTCCACTTT. It specifies CASSVQGSNSPLHF.

The chain joins TRBV19 to TRBJ1-4; 8 nucleotides match TRBD1. This CDR3 contains 13 residues. V dropped 10 bases and J dropped 11; count of bases not matched to a gene: 12. The germline gives CDR1 LNHDA, CDR2 SQIVND (reference sequence). Written as DNA, the CDR3 is TGTGCCACGGAGGGACAGGCCTATAGTAAACTGTTTTTT. Residues: CATEGQAYSKLFF.

This clone was detected a few times. The rearrangement links TRBV4-1 to TRBJ2-2, with 7 bases fitting TRBD2. The germline V gene has CDR1 MGHRA and CDR2 YSYEKL. The CDR3 loop spans 15 amino acids. V dropped 2 bases and J dropped 4; count of bases not matched to a gene: 4. CDR3 DNA sequence: TGCGCCAGCAGCCAACCATGGGAGGGCACCGGGGAGCTGTTTTTT. Its translation is CASSQPWEGTGELFF.

As DNA, the CDR3 is TGTGCCAGCAGCGAACAGGGGCACACCATATATTTT. As protein: CASSEQGHTIYF. The V and J genes are TRBV9 and TRBJ1-3; TRBD1 matches 7 bases. V lost 3 bases and J lost 8; bases outside the gene matches: 2. Germline CDR1 SGDLS, CDR2 YYNGEE. The length of the CDR3 is 12 residues.

The gene calls are TRBV6-5 and TRBJ2-5; 12 nucleotides match TRBD2. Unmatched junction bases numbered 6, after V lost 5 bases and J lost 5 bases. The CDR3 is 15 residues long. Germline values: CDR1 MNHEY, CDR2 SVGAGI. The CDR3 nucleotides are TGTGCCAGCAGTCCCGGACTAGCGGGGTTGGAGACCCAGTACTTC. Encoded protein: CASSPGLAGLETQYF.

This rearrangement joins TRBV7-6 to TRBJ2-7; 7 bases are shared with TRBD2. The CDR3 loop spans 14 amino acids. The V gene's germline CDR1 is SGHVS and CDR2 FNYEAQ. The junction had 3 bases not matched to a gene; V was cut back by 1 base and J by 3 bases. In DNA form, the CDR3 reads TGTGCCAGCAGCTTAGAGAGCGGGGTCTACGAGCAGTACTTC. This codes for CASSLESGVYEQYF.

The V gene is TRBV6-5, the J gene TRBJ2-2; weak D call: TRBD1 (6 bases). Germline lookup yields CDR1 MNHEY and CDR2 SVGAGI. The V and J ends lost 6 bases and 7 bases respectively, with 15 bases between them. CDR3 length equals 14 residues. The CDR3 sequence is CASSHSRGFGELFF. DNA of the CDR3: TGTGCCAGCAGCCACAGCAGGGGTTTCGGGGAGCTGTTTTTT.

V gene TRBV4-1 combines with J gene TRBJ2-1; 7 bases fit TRBD2. CDR1 MGHRA and CDR2 YSYEKL come from the germline V gene. The CDR3 contains 16 residues. The J segment lost 5 bases and the V segment lost 0 bases, leaving 7 bases of the junction unmatched. The CDR3 sequence is CASSQDGGGVDNEQFF. As DNA, the CDR3 is TGCGCCAGCAGCCAAGATGGCGGGGGTGTTGACAATGAGCAGTTCTTC.

The chain combines TRBV9 with TRBJ1-1; D possibly corresponds to TRBD1 (6 bases). Germline V lookup: CDR1 SGDLS, CDR2 YYNGEE. V was pared by 8 bases and J by 7 bases, with 21 bases between. The CDR3 has 14 amino acids. The CDR3 region has the DNA TGTGCCAGTGGGGGAGAGACAGGACAACATGAAGCTTTCTTT. Its translation: CASGGETGQHEAFF.

The rearrangement links TRBV7-9 to TRBJ2-7, with D possibly TRBD1 on 6 matching bases. CDR3 size: 14 residues. Looked up from germline, CDR1 is SEHNR and CDR2 is FQNEAQ (reference sequence). Trimming pared 0 bases from V and 2 bases from J, leaving 8 bases between. The CDR3 here is CASSLAGQTYEQYF. In nucleotides, the CDR3 is TGTGCCAGCAGCTTAGCAGGACAGACCTACGAGCAGTACTTC.

The chain uses TRBV19 and TRBJ2-1, with 12 positions matching TRBD2. Losses at the gene ends were 5 bases for V and 7 bases for J; bases not matched to a gene: 6. The CDR3 sequence is 15 residues long. Germline CDR1 reads LNHDA; CDR2 reads SQIVND (reference sequence). The CDR3 DNA reads as TGTGCCAGTAGTTCTAGCGGGGGGGGTTTTAATGAGCAGTTCTTC. Amino acid sequence: CASSSSGGGFNEQFF.

The V and J genes are TRBV7-8 and TRBJ1-1; 8 positions agree with TRBD1. Germline V lookup: CDR1 SGHVS, CDR2 FQNEAQ. V was pared by 1 base and J by 5 bases, with 6 bases of the junction left unmatched. The CDR3 spans 15 residues. CDR3 nucleotide sequence: TGTGCCAGCAGCTTAGTCAGGGGGCTTGATACTGAAGCTTTCTTT. Amino acid sequence: CASSLVRGLDTEAFF.

CDR3 sequence reads: CASSPQRGKGSPLHF. The DNA of the CDR3 is TGTGCCAGCAGCCCCCAGCGGGGGAAAGGTTCACCCCTCCACTTT. This rearrangement joins TRBV9 to TRBJ1-6; D perhaps matches TRBD1 (5 bases). The CDR3 contains 15 residues. Germline CDR1 SGDLS, CDR2 YYNGEE. V was pared by 4 bases and J by 9 bases, with 17 bases between.

The rearrangement joins TRBV30 to TRBJ1-1; maybe TRBD1 (6 bases). The CDR3 spans 18 residues. CDR1 and CDR2 (germline): GTSNPN, SVGIG (reference sequence). Trimming left V 3 bases short and J 0 bases short, with 23 bases between. As DNA, the CDR3 is TGTGCCTGGAGGGATAACGGACAGCTTCGCCTCATGAACACTGAAGCTTTCTTT. Translation gives CAWRDNGQLRLMNTEAFF.

The chain is built from TRBV7-6 and TRBJ2-7; 8 nucleotides line up with TRBD2. Germline V lookup: CDR1 SGHVS, CDR2 FNYEAQ. Trimming cost V 0 bases and J 1 base; bases outside gene matches: 2. This CDR3 spans 15 amino acids. CDR3 nucleotides: TGTGCCAGCAGCTTAGCCGGGGGGGCGTCCTACGAGCAGTACTTC. Translating gives CASSLAGGASYEQYF. The full variable domain, completed using reference TRBV7-6 and TRBJ2-7, is GAGVSQSPRYKVTKRGQDVALRCDPISGHVSLYWYRQALGQGPEFLTYFNYEAQQDKSGLPNDRFSAERPEGSISTLTIQRTEQRDSAMYRCASSLAGGASYEQYFGPGTRLTVT.

The J gene is TRBJ2-3, the V gene TRBV7-2; tentatively, D is TRBD1 (5 bases). The CDR3 is 15 residues long. The ends were cut back, 3 bases at V and 0 bases at J, with 10 bases in the middle. The germline V gene has CDR1 SGHTA and CDR2 FQGNSA. The DNA for the CDR3 is TGTGCCAGCAGCTTCTTGGGGCGGAGCACAGATACGCAGTATTTT. Translating gives CASSFLGRSTDTQYF.

Of note for this clone: Its ends do not fully match the called genes, so a read error is possible. The rearrangement joins TRBV5-1 to TRBJ2-3; TRBD2 matches at 13 bases. Per the germline V gene, CDR1 is SGHRS and CDR2 is YFSETQ. The CDR3 is 15 residues long. The CDR3 loop reads CASSLTGLAGEPPNF. The CDR3 DNA reads TGCGCCAGCAGCTTGACAGGACTAGCGGGGGAGCCACCGAATTTT.